This is a list of T cell receptor beta chains from one sample in a study of shared clonotypes between healthy human individuals. The repertoire was sequenced with immunoSEQ multiplex PCR; TCRdb's copy has only in-frame clones and lacks some. Of approximately 2.1 million clones in the sample, 80% to 95% are singletons; the top ten hold under 0.45%. Source material: naive CD4+ T cells from PBMCs. The receptors here all came from a man younger than 35 in good health. Some clones in this sample may be carry-over from other donors' samples. CDR3s include the opening cysteine and the closing phenylalanine or tryptophan.

cdr3_length v_call cdr3_aa
14 TRBV30 CALGGSRGWYEQFF
15 TRBV30 CAWSSRFRTNEKLFF
15 TRBV29-1 CSVDGSQRTYNEQFF
17 TRBV28 CASSLRQRRGATGELFF
16 TRBV6-5 CASSSAGLAGKYEQYF
16 TRBV9 CASSVTSGMSSYEQYF
14 TRBV28 CASSYTSSTETQYF
17 TRBV28 CASSLIGGYRVIQPQHF
14 TRBV7-9 CASSSSTEGGTQYF
12 TRBV10-3 CAISDIGDEAFF
15 TRBV29-1 CSVGASARETDTQYF
13 TRBV7-9 CASSLVVGNTIYF
13 TRBV5-5 CASSLVGTYEQYF
11 TRBV28 CASSRGVSAFF
19 TRBV12-5 CASGIGGLAGITGTDTQYF
15 TRBV19 CASRPSGQGGNIQYF
15 TRBV6-5 CASSYSGSRYYEQYF
15 TRBV5-4 CASSIGLADYNEQFF
11 TRBV5-4 CASSLKDTQYF
13 TRBV28 CASRWGSNTEAFF
14 TRBV27 CASSFRDPYNEQFF
15 TRBV18 CASSHGTSDTYEQYF
16 TRBV18 CASSPLAGAATDTQYF
12 TRBV7-2 CASGRQGETQYF
14 TRBV6-1 CASSEWLGRGGYTF
16 TRBV14 CASSGRGQGWRTEAFF
18 TRBV9 CASSRRGGIGQGNTEAFF
16 TRBV4-2 CASSEHSGNSYNEQFF
16 TRBV5-1 CASSSRDAQGGNTIYF
15 TRBV28 CASSFPDPAGNEQFF
14 TRBV28 CASRLGGSDYEQYF
15 TRBV19 CASRRNRDRASSQHF
13 TRBV2 CASSILDTTKQFF